The sequence of this TCR beta chain was determined in a study of human T cells and chemical hapten exposure. As to time point: patch test 1, 2 weeks after DPC sensitization. Treatment here: therapeutic diphenylcyclopropenone sensitization with weekly scalp DPC. This clonotype has more than one count but fewer than ten. Each CDR3 protein is one row after TCRdb ran MiXCR on the RACE reads. Among roughly 180,000 distinct CDR3 sequences listed, about 20% were seen once. The sample in question was whole blood, obtained in connection with sensitization to the hapten diphenylcyclopropenone (DPC). This TCR derives from a woman aged 45 to 65 with alopecia areata. Some clones in this sample may be carry-over from other donors' samples.

CDR3 loop: CASSLAPGFTDTQYF. Here the CDR3 DNA reads TGTGCCAGCAGTTTGGCTCCGGGCTTCACAGATACGCAGTATTTT. The chain links TRBV12-3 or TRBV12-4 to TRBJ2-3; D not certain. This CDR3 comprises 15 residues. The germline V and J ends were trimmed by 3 bases and 2 bases, with 12 bases remaining between them.